A single sample is the source of the 27 T cell receptor beta chains below, sequenced in a study of blood T cell repertoires in COVID-19. Generated by immunoSEQ multiplex PCR, the TCRdb table keeps only in-frame clones and is missing some. The sample includes around 84,000 clones, around 87% of them seen just once. Sequencing was carried out using peripheral blood. The receptors come from an elderly man with active or convalescent COVID-19.

The chain is built from TRBV10-3 and TRBJ1-1; TRBD1 is a possible D gene (5 bases). Trimming pared 7 bases from V and 1 base from J, leaving 13 bases between. This CDR3 comprises 14 residues. Germline values: CDR1 ENHRY, CDR2 SYGVKD. The CDR3 region is CAIKSGRENTEAFF. As DNA, the CDR3 is TGTGCCATCAAATCGGGCAGGGAGAACACTGAAGCTTTCTTT.

This clone has a handful of counts. The chain couples TRBV19 to TRBJ2-1; TRBD1 might be the D (5 bases). CDR1 and CDR2 (germline): LNHDA, SQIVND (reference sequence). This CDR3 is 14 amino acids long. Trimming pared 2 bases from V and 7 bases from J, leaving 12 bases between. This CDR3 reads CASSIQGSLNEQFF. CDR3 coding DNA: TGTGCCAGTAGTATACAGGGCTCATTGAATGAGCAGTTCTTC.

The V and J genes are TRBV28 and TRBJ1-1; 9 bases map to TRBD1. V lost 5 bases, J lost 4 bases, and 14 bases stayed unmatched. The CDR3 runs 17 residues. CDR1 is MDHEN, CDR2 SYDVKM, per germline. The CDR3 nucleotides read TGTGCCAGCAGTGCCCCGTTACGCGGGACAGGGCGCACTGAAGCTTTCTTT. Amino acids: CASSAPLRGTGRTEAFF.

The CDR3 nucleotides are TGCGCCAGCAGTCAATCGGGCAGGGGTGAAGCTTTCTTT. Translating gives CASSQSGRGEAFF. The rearrangement joins TRBV23-1 to TRBJ1-1; a weak D match, TRBD1 (6 bases). TRBV23-1 is flagged as an ORF with uncertain function. This CDR3 is 13 amino acids long. V was pared by 0 bases and J by 7 bases, with 9 bases between.

The chain has TRBV7-8 and TRBJ2-1; TRBD1 matches 8 bases. The V segment lost 1 base and the J segment 2 bases; nucleotides outside the gene matches: 4. The CDR3 has 16 residues. Germline V gives CDR1 SGHVS, CDR2 FQNEAQ. CDR3 amino acids: CASSLGHRGTYNEQFF. The CDR3, as DNA: TGTGCCAGCAGCTTAGGGCACAGGGGGACCTACAATGAGCAGTTCTTC. Full variable domain (remainder filled in from reference TRBV7-8 and TRBJ2-1): GAGVSQSPRYKVAKRGQDVALRCDPISGHVSLFWYQQALGQGPEFLTYFQNEAQLDKSGLPSDRFFAERPEGSVSTLKIQRTQQEDSAVYLCASSLGHRGTYNEQFFGPGTRLTVL.

This sequence joins TRBV5-5 and TRBJ1-2; the D is unclear. The CDR3 is made up of 15 amino acids. Looked up from germline, CDR1 is SGHKS and CDR2 is YYEKEE (reference sequence). Trimming removed 5 bases from V and 5 bases from J, with 19 bases in between. In DNA, the CDR3 is TGTGCCAGCAGATTTAGCCCGGGAAGGCCTTATGGCTACACCTTC. It translates to CASRFSPGRPYGYTF.

The rearrangement joins TRBV7-8 to TRBJ1-4; TRBD1 agrees at 7 bases. Germline V gene lookup returns CDR1 SGHVS and CDR2 FQNEAQ. The junction had 13 bases not matched to a gene; V was cut back by 2 bases and J by 7 bases. The CDR3 length is 17 residues. CDR3 sequence reads: CASSLRQGRTGFEKLFF. CDR3 nucleotides: TGTGCCAGCAGCTTAAGACAGGGTCGTACCGGGTTTGAAAAACTGTTTTTT.

This chain links TRBV5-1 with TRBJ1-1; TRBD1 agrees at 10 bases. Germline lookup yields CDR1 SGHRS and CDR2 YFSETQ. The CDR3 loop spans 14 amino acids. J was trimmed by 5 bases and V by 4 bases; bases with no gene match: 5. CDR3 in amino acids: CASSRPGQGTEAFF. DNA for the CDR3: TGCGCCAGCAGCCGACCGGGACAGGGGACTGAAGCTTTCTTT.

The chain is built from TRBV6-6 and TRBJ1-3; no clear D. CDR3 length equals 13 residues. Trimming removed 8 bases at V and 1 base at J, with 9 bases between. Looked up from germline, CDR1 is MNHNY and CDR2 is SVGAGI (reference sequence). CDR3: CASSGMSGNTIYF. The CDR3 DNA follows: TGTGCCAGCTCCGGGATGTCTGGAAACACCATATATTTT.

The rearrangement uses TRBV4-1 and TRBJ2-1; no reliable D call. Germline assignment: CDR1 MGHRA and CDR2 YSYEKL. V was trimmed by 2 bases and J by 10 bases, leaving 9 bases between them. This CDR3 spans 12 amino acids. Written as DNA, the CDR3 is TGCGCCAGCAGCCAAACAGCCTCCGAGCAGTTCTTC. It encodes CASSQTASEQFF.

This chain links TRBV6-6 with TRBJ1-3; unclear D gene. Germline CDR1 and CDR2: MNHNY and SVGAGI (reference sequence). With 6 bases removed from V and 0 bases from J, the gap between germline ends came to 12 bases. The CDR3 spans 15 residues. The CDR3 DNA sequence: TGTGCCAGCAGCCGCCAGCGAGACTCTGGAAACACCATATATTTT. Amino acid sequence: CASSRQRDSGNTIYF.

CDR3 coding DNA: TGTGCCAGCAGTTCCCGACAGGGAGGTGTGGGTTGGCAGTACGTC. Protein sequence: CASSSRQGGVGWQYV. The chain employs TRBV6-6 and TRBJ2-7; D perhaps matches TRBD1 (7 bases). From germline, CDR1 is MNHNY and CDR2 SVGAGI (reference sequence). This CDR3 is built from 15 residues. V lost 4 bases and J 9 bases, leaving 22 bases between the germline ends.

The chain joins TRBV2 to TRBJ2-3; TRBD1 aligns across 8 bases. The CDR3 has 15 residues. Trimming removed 6 bases from V and 4 bases from J; junction bases left unmatched: 9. The V gene's germline CDR1 is SNHLY and CDR2 FYNNEI. The CDR3 loop reads CASRRQGKGPDTQYF. The CDR3 nucleotides are TGTGCCAGCAGACGACAGGGGAAGGGGCCAGATACGCAGTATTTT.

V is TRBV11-2 and J is TRBJ1-1; D uncertain. Germline V gives CDR1 SGHAT, CDR2 FQNNGV. The CDR3 is 15 residues long. V lost 1 base and J lost 0, with 9 bases in between. CDR3 residues: CASSLVIGVNTEAFF. DNA for the CDR3: TGTGCCAGCAGCTTAGTAATCGGGGTGAACACTGAAGCTTTCTTT.

This clone was picked up a small number of times. V usage is TRBV29-1 and J usage is TRBJ1-3, with TRBD1 matching 7 bases. This CDR3 contains 14 residues. Germline V gene data show CDR1 as SQVTM and CDR2 as ANQGSEA. The V gene end was trimmed by 4 bases and the J gene end by 2 bases; junction bases not matched to a gene: 5. The CDR3 bases are TGCAGCGTTGCAGACAGGGCTGCTGGAAACACCATATATTTT. This sequence encodes CSVADRAAGNTIYF.

This clone was counted a single time. The chain links TRBV30 to TRBJ1-5; 12 positions agree with TRBD1. Germline CDR1 reads GTSNPN; CDR2 reads SVGIG (reference sequence). With V trimmed by 1 base and J by 7 bases, 14 bases remained unmatched. This CDR3 region has 18 residues. The CDR3 nucleotides read TGTGCCTGGAGTGGACCCCGGGACAGGGGGCGCGTGGGACAGCCCCAGCATTTT. It is translated as CAWSGPRDRGRVGQPQHF.

The chain has TRBV11-2 and TRBJ2-7, with a tentative D call TRBD2 (6 bases). CDR3 length: 16 residues. Germline values: CDR1 SGHAT, CDR2 FQNNGV. V lost 5 bases, J lost 2 bases, and 19 bases lay in between. The CDR3 DNA reads as TGTGCCAGCAGCAATACTCAGGGACTGATAGCCTACGAGCAGTACGTC. It specifies CASSNTQGLIAYEQYV.

This chain connects TRBV7-2 to TRBJ1-5; 10 positions match TRBD1. The CDR3 consists of 16 residues. Germline CDR1 SGHTA, CDR2 FQGNSA. V was clipped by 5 bases and J by 5 bases; unmatched bases: 9. CDR3 in DNA: TGTGCCAGCAGCATCAATCAGGACAGGGGGGATCAGCCCCAGCATTTT. Its translation: CASSINQDRGDQPQHF.

V gene TRBV11-2 combines with J gene TRBJ2-3; 7 nucleotides line up with TRBD2. Germline V gene data show CDR1 as SGHAT and CDR2 as FQNNGV. Trimming took 5 bases from V and 0 from J; bases not matched to a gene: 8. This CDR3 has 16 residues. CDR3 amino acids: CASSPRTRTSTDTQYF. The CDR3 nucleotides read TGTGCCAGCAGCCCCCGGACTAGAACTAGCACAGATACGCAGTATTTT.

This clone was seen just once. V gene TRBV3-1 (or the pseudogene TRBV3-2) combines with J gene TRBJ2-5, with a weak D call TRBD2 (6 bases). This CDR3 spans 15 amino acids. CDR1 is LGHDT, CDR2 YNNKEL, per germline (reference sequence). Trimming took 3 bases from V and 3 from J, leaving 14 bases between them. CDR3 sequence reads: CASSHSLTRKETQYF. The CDR3 DNA sequence: TGTGCCAGCAGCCATTCACTGACTAGAAAAGAGACCCAGTACTTC.

V and J are TRBV6-5 and TRBJ1-6, with D perhaps TRBD1 (5 bases). Germline loops: CDR1 MNHEY, CDR2 SVGAGI. V lost 6 bases and J 7 bases, leaving 16 bases between the germline ends. This CDR3 is built from 15 residues. This CDR3 is CASSYGAAQNSPLHF. CDR3 DNA: TGTGCCAGCAGCTACGGGGCAGCCCAAAATTCACCCCTCCACTTT.

In DNA, the CDR3 is TGCGCCAGCAGCGCGACCGGGACAGGTACAGGAAACACCATATATTTT. Translated, it gives CASSATGTGTGNTIYF. This chain links TRBV5-1 with TRBJ1-3; 8 nucleotides match TRBD1. There are 16 residues in the CDR3. Germline CDR1 and CDR2: SGHRS and YFSETQ. With V trimmed by 4 bases and J by 4 bases, 10 bases remained unmatched.

The chain is built from TRBV2 and TRBJ2-7; 13 positions agree with TRBD2. Germline assignment: CDR1 SNHLY and CDR2 FYNNEI. The V and J ends lost 5 bases and 3 bases, in that order; junction bases with no gene match: 4. This CDR3 region has 15 residues. The CDR3 here is CASSPTSGRYYEQYV. The CDR3 DNA sequence: TGTGCCAGCAGTCCGACTAGCGGGAGGTACTACGAGCAGTACGTC.

This rearrangement joins TRBV10-3 to TRBJ2-1, with D possibly matching TRBD2 (6 bases). The CDR3 runs 16 residues. CDR1 is ENHRY and CDR2 is SYGVKD in the germline V gene. V was trimmed by 5 bases and J by 2 bases, leaving 16 bases between them. This chain's CDR3 is CAISLTAGFPYNEQFF. In nucleotides, the CDR3 is TGTGCCATCAGTCTAACTGCGGGGTTCCCCTACAATGAGCAGTTCTTC.

The V call is TRBV10-3, the J call TRBJ2-2; weak D call: TRBD1 (5 bases). Germline V lookup: CDR1 ENHRY, CDR2 SYGVKD. There are 13 residues in the CDR3. Trimming pared 0 bases from V and 7 bases from J, leaving 6 bases between. CDR3 loop: CAISESGLGELFF. Here the CDR3 DNA reads TGTGCCATCAGTGAGTCGGGGCTCGGGGAGCTGTTTTTT.

The V gene is TRBV6-5, the J gene TRBJ2-1; perhaps TRBD2 as D (7 bases). The V gene's germline CDR1 is MNHEY and CDR2 SVGAGI. This CDR3 comprises 13 residues. V lost 6 bases, J lost 7 bases, and 13 bases lay in between. The CDR3 loop is CASRLGGRNEQFF. CDR3 in DNA: TGTGCCAGCAGGCTGGGGGGGCGGAATGAGCAGTTCTTC.

This clone has a single count. The chain links TRBV19 to TRBJ1-1; a weak D match, TRBD1 (5 bases). The germline gives CDR1 LNHDA, CDR2 SQIVND (reference sequence). The CDR3 contains 13 residues. V dropped 6 bases and J dropped 4 bases, with 12 bases sitting between them. The CDR3 DNA reads TGTGCCAGTAGGAACCAGGGCCTCACTGAAGCTTTCTTT. Amino acid sequence: CASRNQGLTEAFF.